The rows below give T cell receptor beta chains drawn from one sample of a study of blood T cell repertoires in COVID-19. TCRdb keeps only in-frame clones here, not all; method: immunoSEQ multiplex PCR. The sample lists approximately 310,000 clones; about 87% were seen once. Sequencing was carried out using peripheral blood. These receptors came from a woman between 50 and 59 years old who had recovered from COVID-19. CDR3s include the opening cysteine and the closing phenylalanine or tryptophan. Each record gives: D gene, J gene, V gene, clone size, CDR3 protein, CDR3 DNA. A D gene is named only where the DNA matches it firmly. Part of the rows lack a size; the others show once, few, many or a class for expanded clones.

D: .
J: TRBJ2-1
V: TRBV6-1
size: .
CDR3: CASSEEYGTLYYHEQFF
DNA: TGTGCCAGCAGTGAAGAATACGGGACTTTGTACTATCATGAGCAGTTCTTC

D: TRBD1
J: TRBJ2-2
V: TRBV5-1
size: .
CDR3: CASSLRTGFNGELFF
DNA: TGCGCCAGCAGCTTGCGGACAGGGTTCAACGGGGAGCTGTTTTTT

D: .
J: TRBJ2-2
V: TRBV19
size: .
CDR3: CASRAAGTGELFF
DNA: TGTGCCAGCCGGGCTGCGGGCACCGGGGAGCTGTTTTTT

D: .
J: TRBJ2-2
V: TRBV5-6
size: .
CDR3: CASSLEAIGELFF
DNA: TGTGCCAGCAGCTTGGAAGCTATCGGGGAGCTGTTTTTT

D: .
J: TRBJ2-2
V: TRBV5-1
size: .
CDR3: CASSWGGQGTGELFF
DNA: TGCGCCAGCAGCTGGGGGGGCCAGGGCACCGGGGAGCTGTTTTTT

D: .
J: TRBJ2-1
V: TRBV3-1/TRBV3-2
size: .
CDR3: CASSHGRGGEQFF
DNA: TGTGCCAGCAGCCATGGACGAGGGGGTGAGCAGTTCTTC

D: .
J: TRBJ2-2
V: TRBV19
size: .
CDR3: CASSLGGRAGELFF
DNA: TGTGCCAGTAGTTTGGGGGGGCGCGCCGGGGAGCTGTTTTTT

D: TRBD2
J: TRBJ2-1
V: TRBV3-1/TRBV3-2
size: .
CDR3: CASSQREGHEQFF
DNA: TGTGCCAGCAGCCAGCGGGAGGGACATGAGCAGTTCTTC

D: TRBD2
J: TRBJ2-5
V: TRBV30
size: .
CDR3: CAWSLWTSERTQYF
DNA: TGTGCCTGGAGTCTGTGGACTAGTGAGAGGACCCAGTACTTC

D: .
J: TRBJ2-4
V: TRBV28
size: .
CDR3: CASSPKNIQYF
DNA: TGTGCCAGCAGTCCGAAAAACATTCAGTACTTC

D: .
J: TRBJ1-5
V: TRBV9
size: few
CDR3: CASSVAGEGFQPQHF
DNA: TGTGCCAGCAGCGTAGCAGGGGAGGGATTCCAGCCCCAGCATTTT

D: .
J: TRBJ2-5
V: TRBV7-2
size: .
CDR3: CASSLETGRETQYF
DNA: TGTGCCAGCAGCTTAGAGACAGGGAGGGAGACCCAGTACTTC

D: .
J: TRBJ1-4
V: TRBV9
size: .
CDR3: CASSARGSNEKLFF
DNA: TGTGCCAGCAGCGCCAGGGGATCTAATGAAAAACTGTTTTTT

D: TRBD1
J: TRBJ1-4
V: TRBV2
size: .
CDR3: CASRAGQGVEKLFF
DNA: TGTGCCAGCAGGGCGGGACAGGGGGTTGAAAAACTGTTTTTT

D: TRBD1
J: TRBJ1-1
V: TRBV7-2
size: .
CDR3: CASKGGPGTEAFF
DNA: TGTGCCAGCAAAGGGGGCCCTGGCACTGAAGCTTTCTTT

D: TRBD2
J: TRBJ2-7
V: TRBV19
size: .
CDR3: CASSAPGLAGRLNEQYF
DNA: TGTGCCAGTAGTGCCCCCGGACTAGCGGGGAGGTTGAACGAGCAGTACTTC

D: TRBD1
J: TRBJ2-1
V: TRBV15
size: .
CDR3: CATSYGGGTGYNEQFF
DNA: TGTGCCACCAGCTACGGGGGAGGGACAGGGTACAATGAGCAGTTCTTC

D: TRBD1
J: TRBJ1-2
V: TRBV5-4
size: once
CDR3: CASSWQGQPYGYTF
DNA: TGTGCCAGCAGCTGGCAGGGACAGCCCTATGGCTACACCTTC

D: TRBD1
J: TRBJ1-2
V: TRBV9
size: .
CDR3: CASSAGQRTVYGYTF
DNA: TGTGCCAGCAGCGCGGGACAGAGAACTGTCTATGGCTACACCTTC

D: .
J: TRBJ1-2
V: TRBV30
size: .
CDR3: CAWSRGNNYGYTF
DNA: TGTGCCTGGAGCCGCGGAAATAACTATGGCTACACCTTC

D: TRBD2
J: TRBJ2-1
V: TRBV9
size: .
CDR3: CASGRGVNEQFF
DNA: TGTGCCAGCGGCCGGGGGGTTAATGAGCAGTTCTTC

D: .
J: TRBJ2-1
V: TRBV7-3
size: .
CDR3: CASSLGRLDEQFF
DNA: TGTGCCAGCAGCTTAGGGCGATTGGATGAGCAGTTCTTC

D: .
J: TRBJ2-5
V: TRBV14
size: few
CDR3: CASSRDNQETQYF
DNA: TGTGCCAGCAGCCGGGACAACCAAGAGACCCAGTACTTC

D: TRBD1
J: TRBJ2-7
V: TRBV15
size: .
CDR3: CATSGGTGSYEQYF
DNA: TGTGCCACCAGCGGGGGGACAGGGTCCTACGAGCAGTACTTC

D: .
J: TRBJ1-4
V: TRBV25-1
size: .
CDR3: CASSVLTGWDEKLFF
DNA: TGTGCCAGCAGTGTCTTAACGGGGTGGGATGAAAAACTGTTTTTT

D: TRBD2
J: TRBJ2-3
V: TRBV29-1
size: .
CDR3: CSATGGRDTQYF
DNA: TGCAGCGCGACGGGGGGACGGGATACGCAGTATTTT

D: TRBD2
J: TRBJ2-7
V: TRBV28
size: .
CDR3: CASLGRLAGRTYEQYF
DNA: TGTGCCAGCCTCGGGCGACTAGCGGGACGAACCTACGAGCAGTACTTC

D: TRBD1
J: TRBJ1-6
V: TRBV2
size: .
CDR3: CASSERIPGQSNSPLHF
DNA: TGTGCCAGCAGTGAACGGATACCGGGACAGTCCAATTCACCCCTCCACTTT

D: TRBD1
J: TRBJ2-7
V: TRBV28
size: .
CDR3: CASSYPGQGTYEQYF
DNA: TGTGCCAGCAGTTACCCGGGACAGGGAACCTACGAGCAGTACTTC

D: .
J: TRBJ2-1
V: TRBV7-9
size: .
CDR3: CASSLNSVSEQFF
DNA: TGTGCCAGCAGCCTAAATTCGGTGTCTGAGCAGTTCTTC

D: TRBD2
J: TRBJ2-1
V: TRBV6-2/TRBV6-3
size: .
CDR3: CASSYSGLAARYNEQFF
DNA: TGTGCCAGCAGTTACTCGGGACTAGCGGCGAGATACAATGAGCAGTTCTTC

D: .
J: TRBJ1-3
V: TRBV6-5
size: .
CDR3: CASRNGYSGNTIYF
DNA: TGTGCCAGCAGGAACGGGTACTCTGGAAACACCATATATTTT

D: TRBD1
J: TRBJ2-3
V: TRBV9
size: once
CDR3: CASSPDRDRGRADTQYF
DNA: TGTGCCAGCAGTCCTGACCGGGACAGGGGAAGGGCAGATACGCAGTATTTT

D: TRBD2
J: TRBJ2-1
V: TRBV7-2
size: .
CDR3: CASSLAIGGANEQFF
DNA: TGTGCCAGCAGCTTAGCTATCGGGGGGGCCAATGAGCAGTTCTTC

D: .
J: TRBJ2-7
V: TRBV2
size: .
CDR3: CASSEGLLDTTYEQYF
DNA: TGTGCCAGCAGTGAAGGGTTACTAGACACAACTTACGAGCAGTACTTC

D: TRBD1
J: TRBJ2-1
V: TRBV29-1
size: .
CDR3: CSVEEQGGLYEQFF
DNA: TGCAGCGTTGAGGAACAGGGGGGTCTCTATGAGCAGTTCTTC

D: .
J: TRBJ2-6
V: TRBV9
size: .
CDR3: CASSPTPRSSGANVLTF
DNA: TGTGCCAGCAGCCCCACCCCGCGAAGCTCTGGGGCCAACGTCCTGACTTTC

D: .
J: TRBJ1-2
V: TRBV2
size: .
CDR3: CASSAGWNYGYTF
DNA: TGTGCCAGCAGTGCAGGGTGGAACTATGGCTACACCTTC

D: .
J: TRBJ2-1
V: TRBV12-3/TRBV12-4
size: .
CDR3: CASRTSISNEQFF
DNA: TGTGCCAGCAGGACTTCGATTTCGAATGAGCAGTTCTTC

D: .
J: TRBJ2-7
V: TRBV7-2
size: .
CDR3: CASSLSVTLGVEQYF
DNA: TGTGCCAGCAGCTTAAGTGTGACACTGGGCGTCGAGCAGTACTTC

D: .
J: TRBJ1-1
V: TRBV27
size: .
CDR3: CASSLRGRGGRNTEAFF
DNA: TGTGCCAGCAGTCTAAGGGGAAGGGGGGGAAGGAACACTGAAGCTTTCTTT

D: TRBD1
J: TRBJ1-2
V: TRBV11-2
size: once
CDR3: CASSFGTATGYTF
DNA: TGTGCCAGCAGTTTCGGGACAGCTACTGGCTACACCTTC

D: .
J: TRBJ2-7
V: TRBV3-1/TRBV3-2
size: .
CDR3: CASSQDRARYEQYF
DNA: TGTGCCAGCAGCCAAGACAGGGCCAGGTACGAGCAGTACTTC

D: .
J: TRBJ1-1
V: TRBV10-3
size: .
CDR3: CATSYRADTEAFF
DNA: TGTGCCACCTCCTACAGGGCCGACACTGAAGCTTTCTTT

D: .
J: TRBJ2-3
V: TRBV18
size: .
CDR3: CASSPIDATDTQYF
DNA: TGTGCCAGCTCACCTATCGATGCGACAGATACGCAGTATTTT

D: .
J: TRBJ2-3
V: TRBV7-9
size: few
CDR3: CASSVNTDTQYF
DNA: TGTGCCAGCAGTGTCAACACAGATACGCAGTATTTT